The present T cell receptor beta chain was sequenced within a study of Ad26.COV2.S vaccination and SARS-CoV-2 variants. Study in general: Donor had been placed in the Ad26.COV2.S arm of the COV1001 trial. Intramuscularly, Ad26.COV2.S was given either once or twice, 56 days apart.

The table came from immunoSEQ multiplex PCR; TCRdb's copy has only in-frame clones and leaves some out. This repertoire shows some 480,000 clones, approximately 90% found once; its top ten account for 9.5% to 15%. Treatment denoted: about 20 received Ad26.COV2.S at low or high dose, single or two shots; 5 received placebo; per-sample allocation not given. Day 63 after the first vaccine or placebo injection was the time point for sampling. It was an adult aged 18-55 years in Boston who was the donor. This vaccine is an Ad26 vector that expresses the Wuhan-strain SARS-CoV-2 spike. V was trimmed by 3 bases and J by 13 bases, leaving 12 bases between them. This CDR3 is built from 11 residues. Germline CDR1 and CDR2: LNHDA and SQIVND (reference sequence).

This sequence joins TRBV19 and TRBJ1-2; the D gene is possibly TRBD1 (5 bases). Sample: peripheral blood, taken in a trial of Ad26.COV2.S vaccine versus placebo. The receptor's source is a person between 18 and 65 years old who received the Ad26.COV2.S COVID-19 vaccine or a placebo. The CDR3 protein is CASSIYGTPTF. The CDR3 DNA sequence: TGTGCCAGTAGTATCTACGGGACCCCCACCTTC.